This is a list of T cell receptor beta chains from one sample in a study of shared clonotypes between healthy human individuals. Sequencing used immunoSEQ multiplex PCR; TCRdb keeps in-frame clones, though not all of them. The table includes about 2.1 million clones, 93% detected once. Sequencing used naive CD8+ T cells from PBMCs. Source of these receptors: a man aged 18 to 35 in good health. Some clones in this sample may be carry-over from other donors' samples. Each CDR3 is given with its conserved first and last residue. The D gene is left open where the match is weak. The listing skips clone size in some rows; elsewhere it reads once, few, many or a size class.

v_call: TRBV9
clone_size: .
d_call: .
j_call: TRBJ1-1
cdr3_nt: TGTGCCAGCAGCGCGCGAACAGGCATAACGAACACTGAAGCTTTCTTT
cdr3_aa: CASSARTGITNTEAFF

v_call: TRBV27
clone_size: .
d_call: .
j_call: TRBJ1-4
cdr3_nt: TGTGCCAGCAGTTTATCGATTGGGCACGCTAATGAAAAACTGTTTTTT
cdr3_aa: CASSLSIGHANEKLFF

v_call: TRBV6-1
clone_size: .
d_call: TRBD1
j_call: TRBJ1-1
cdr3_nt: TGTGCCAGCAGTGACGTCCCGGGACAGGGGATCGTGTCTGAAGCTTTCTTT
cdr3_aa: CASSDVPGQGIVSEAFF

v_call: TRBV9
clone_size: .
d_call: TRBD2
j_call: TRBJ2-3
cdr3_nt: TGTGCCAGCAGCGTACCCCCTAGCGGGGGCACAGATACGCAGTATTTT
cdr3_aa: CASSVPPSGGTDTQYF

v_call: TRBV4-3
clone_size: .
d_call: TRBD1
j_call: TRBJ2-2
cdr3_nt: TGCGCCAGCAGCCACGGAACCCGGGACAGGGCTGAGGGGCACACCGGGGAGCTGTTTTTT
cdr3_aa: CASSHGTRDRAEGHTGELFF

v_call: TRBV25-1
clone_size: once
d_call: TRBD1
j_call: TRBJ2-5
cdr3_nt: TGTGCCAGCAGTGATAAGGGGACAGGGGCCCTCTCTACCCAGTACTTC
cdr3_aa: CASSDKGTGALSTQYF

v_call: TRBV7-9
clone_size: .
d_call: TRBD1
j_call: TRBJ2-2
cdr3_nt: TGTGCCAGCAGCTTGGGGACAGGGTTTATCACCGGGGAGCTGTTTTTT
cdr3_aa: CASSLGTGFITGELFF

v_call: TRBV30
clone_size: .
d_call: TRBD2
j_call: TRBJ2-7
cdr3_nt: TGTGCCTGGAGTGGAGATAGCGGGGGACTCTACGAGCAGTACTTC
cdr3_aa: CAWSGDSGGLYEQYF

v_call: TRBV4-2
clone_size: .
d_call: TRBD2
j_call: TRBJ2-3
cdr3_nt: TGTGCCAGCAGCCGGCCGGGACTAGCGGGAGGGCCGGGCACAGATACGCAGTATTTT
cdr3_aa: CASSRPGLAGGPGTDTQYF

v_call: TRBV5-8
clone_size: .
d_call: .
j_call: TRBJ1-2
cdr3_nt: TGTGCCAGCAGCTTAAGGACAGCTGGCTATGGCTACACCTTC
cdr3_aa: CASSLRTAGYGYTF

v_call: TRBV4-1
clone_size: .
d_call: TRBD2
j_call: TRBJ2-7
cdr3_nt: TGCGCCAGCAGCCAAGATCATAGGACTAGGTCTCCCGAGCAGTACTTC
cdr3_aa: CASSQDHRTRSPEQYF

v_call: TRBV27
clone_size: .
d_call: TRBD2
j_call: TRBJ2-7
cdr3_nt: TGTGCCACCGCCGATAGCGGGAAAACCTACGAGCAGTACTTC
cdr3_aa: CATADSGKTYEQYF

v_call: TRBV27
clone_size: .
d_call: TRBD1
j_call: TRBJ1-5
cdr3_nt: TGTGCCAGCAGTTCGACAGGGGTAGGACAGCCCCAGCATTTT
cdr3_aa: CASSSTGVGQPQHF

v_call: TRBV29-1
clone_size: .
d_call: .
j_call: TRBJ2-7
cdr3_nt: TGCAGCGTTGGCGGCGAACCGACACAAATCTACGAGCAGTACTTC
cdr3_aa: CSVGGEPTQIYEQYF

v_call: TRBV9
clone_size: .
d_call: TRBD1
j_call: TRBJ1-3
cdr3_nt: TGTGCCAGCAGCGCATGGGGACAGGGGGAAGGAAACACCATATATTTT
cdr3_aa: CASSAWGQGEGNTIYF

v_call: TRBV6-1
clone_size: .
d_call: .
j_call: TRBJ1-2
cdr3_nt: TGTGCCAGCAGTGATTTGTCAGGGGCCCCCTACGGCTACACCTTC
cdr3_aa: CASSDLSGAPYGYTF

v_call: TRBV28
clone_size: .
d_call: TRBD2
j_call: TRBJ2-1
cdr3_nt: TGTGCCAGCAGTGTGGGGGGGGAAGGGTCCTACAATGAGCAGTTCTTC
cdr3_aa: CASSVGGEGSYNEQFF

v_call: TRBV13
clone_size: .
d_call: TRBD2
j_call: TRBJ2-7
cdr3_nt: TGTGCCAGCAGCTTTCGGCTAGCGGGAGAGTCGTACGAGCAGTACTTC
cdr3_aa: CASSFRLAGESYEQYF

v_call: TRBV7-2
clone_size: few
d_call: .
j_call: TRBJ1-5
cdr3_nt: TGTGCCAGCATGTCCACGGGCAGCAATCAGCCCCAGCATTTT
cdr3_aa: CASMSTGSNQPQHF

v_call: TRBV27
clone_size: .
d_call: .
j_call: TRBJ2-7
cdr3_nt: TGTGCCAGCAGTTTTGGGGTCCCAGCGATCTACGAGCAGTACTTC
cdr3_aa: CASSFGVPAIYEQYF

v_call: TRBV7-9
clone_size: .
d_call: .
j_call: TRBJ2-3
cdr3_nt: TGTGCCAGCAGCCGCAGCACAGATACGCAGTATTTT
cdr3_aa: CASSRSTDTQYF

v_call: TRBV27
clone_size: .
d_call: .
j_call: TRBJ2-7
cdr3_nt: TGTGCCAGCAGTTTAAGAACAGCAAGACCTCCCTACGAGCAGTACTTC
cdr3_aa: CASSLRTARPPYEQYF

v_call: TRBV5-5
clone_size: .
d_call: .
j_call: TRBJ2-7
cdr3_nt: TGTGCCAGCAGCTCTGGGGACCCCAGCTCCTACGAGCAGTACTTC
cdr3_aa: CASSSGDPSSYEQYF

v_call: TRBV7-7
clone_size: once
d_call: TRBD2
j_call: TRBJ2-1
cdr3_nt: TGTGCCAGCAGCGCGACTAGCGGGGATAACAATGAGCAGTTCTTC
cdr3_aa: CASSATSGDNNEQFF

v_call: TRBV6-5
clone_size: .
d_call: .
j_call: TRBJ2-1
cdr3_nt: TGTGCCAGCAGCGCGGAGGGAGCTGAGCAGTTCTTC
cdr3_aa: CASSAEGAEQFF

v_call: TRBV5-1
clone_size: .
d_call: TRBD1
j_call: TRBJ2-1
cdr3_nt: TGCGCCAGCAGCATTTACCGGGACAGGGGGTCCTACAATGAGCAGTTCTTC
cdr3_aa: CASSIYRDRGSYNEQFF

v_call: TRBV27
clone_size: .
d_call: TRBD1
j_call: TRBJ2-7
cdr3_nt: TGTGCCAGCAGTCTGACAGGGGGGACCAACGAGCAGTACTTC
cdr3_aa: CASSLTGGTNEQYF

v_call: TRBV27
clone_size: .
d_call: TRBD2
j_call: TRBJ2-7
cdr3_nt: TGTGCCAGCAGTTTCCGTGGCGGGAGCTACGAGCAGTACTTC
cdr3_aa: CASSFRGGSYEQYF

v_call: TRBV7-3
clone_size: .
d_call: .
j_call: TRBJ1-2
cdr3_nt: TGTGCCAACCAAACCACCCGTCCCCGTGGCTACACCTTC
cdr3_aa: CANQTTRPRGYTF